This is a list of T cell receptor beta chains from one sample in a study of shared clonotypes between healthy human individuals. Assay used: immunoSEQ multiplex PCR; TCRdb lists only in-frame clones, some missing. The data show approximately 460,000 clones, 70% to 80% seen once. The sample comprised PBMCs. The receptor set was obtained from a middle-aged woman in good health. Some clones in this sample may be carry-over from other donors' samples. CDR3s include the opening cysteine and the closing phenylalanine or tryptophan. A D gene is named only where the DNA matches it firmly. Rows give clone size only sometimes, using once, few, many, or a class for an expanded clone.

>-|TRBJ2-1|-|TRBV5-5
TGTGCCAGCAGCTCCCCGGACGGGGGGCACAATGAGCAGTTCTTC
CASSSPDGGHNEQFF
>few|TRBJ2-1|-|TRBV7-3
TGTGCCAGCAGCTTAGGCTGGAGCTCCTACAATGAGCAGTTCTTC
CASSLGWSSYNEQFF
>-|TRBJ2-3|-|TRBV7-9
TGTGCCAGCAGCCTAAGCCAGGGCACAGATACGCAGTATTTT
CASSLSQGTDTQYF
>-|TRBJ2-3|-|TRBV6-1
TGTGCCAGCATGGAGGGCAGGAGCACAGATACGCAGTATTTT
CASMEGRSTDTQYF
>-|TRBJ1-1|-|TRBV6-5
TGTGCCAGCAGGTTGGACCCTTCGAACACTGAAGCTTTCTTT
CASRLDPSNTEAFF
>-|TRBJ2-3|-|TRBV7-8
TGTGCCAGCAGCACCTATCTCACAGATACGCAGTATTTT
CASSTYLTDTQYF
>many|TRBJ1-4|-|TRBV28
TGTGCCATCGGGACACAAGGTGAAAAACTGTTTTTT
CAIGTQGEKLFF
>many|TRBJ1-1|-|TRBV25-1
TGTGCCAGCAGTGAATATGTAGGGGACACTGAAGCTTTCTTT
CASSEYVGDTEAFF
>-|TRBJ1-2|-|TRBV5-1
TGCGCCAGCAGGACCACTACAGGGCTGTATGGCTACACCTTC
CASRTTTGLYGYTF
>once|TRBJ2-1|-|TRBV7-9
TGTGCCAGCAGCGCGAGTTCAGATGAGCAGTTCTTC
CASSASSDEQFF
>-|TRBJ2-7|TRBD2|TRBV6-6
TGTGCCAGCCTGGGACTATCCGACTCCTACGAGCAGTACTTC
CASLGLSDSYEQYF
>-|TRBJ1-1|-|TRBV29-1
TGCAGCGTTGAAAAGGGGGGAACTGAAGTTTTCTTT
CSVEKGGTEVFF
>-|TRBJ2-7|-|TRBV9
TGTGCCAGCAGCGTATCCCCTGGGGTGAACTACGAGCAGTACTTC
CASSVSPGVNYEQYF
>-|TRBJ2-5|TRBD2|TRBV10-3
TGTGCCATCGAACCCGAGCGGGGGAGTACCCAAGAGACCCAGTACTTC
CAIEPERGSTQETQYF
>-|TRBJ2-1|-|TRBV6-4
TGTGCCAGCAGTGACAGAAACAATGAGCAGTTCTTC
CASSDRNNEQFF
>-|TRBJ2-7|TRBD2|TRBV7-9
TGTGCCAGCAGCCTAACGATACCTAGCGGGACCTCCTACGAGCAGTACTTC
CASSLTIPSGTSYEQYF
>-|TRBJ2-2|-|TRBV30
TGTGCCTGGAGTCGAGGAAGCAAGAACACCGGGGAGCTGTTTTTT
CAWSRGSKNTGELFF
>-|TRBJ1-5|-|TRBV5-8
TGTGCCAGCAGCTTGAGCGGGGGCAAGCAGCCCCAGCATTTT
CASSLSGGKQPQHF
>-|TRBJ2-7|-|TRBV7-9
TGTGCCAGCAGCCCGACTAGTTTTTCCGAGCAGTACTTC
CASSPTSFSEQYF
>-|TRBJ1-4|-|TRBV5-1
TGCGCCAGCAGCCGACCGAACAGGGATGAAAAACTGTTTTTT
CASSRPNRDEKLFF
>-|TRBJ2-5|TRBD2|TRBV7-9
TGTGCCAGCAGCTTAGACGGCGGGAGGGCCGGAGAGACCCAGTACTTC
CASSLDGGRAGETQYF
>-|TRBJ1-1|-|TRBV28
TGTGGTATAAGGGGACTGAACACTGAAGCTTTCTTT
CGIRGLNTEAFF
>-|TRBJ2-1|TRBD2|TRBV19
TGTGCCAGTAGCCGACTAGCGGGAGAAAATGAGCAGTTCTTC
CASSRLAGENEQFF
>-|TRBJ2-1|TRBD2|TRBV5-4
TGTGCCAGCAGGGTGGGGACTAGCGGTTACAATGAGCAGTTCTTC
CASRVGTSGYNEQFF
>-|TRBJ2-7|TRBD1|TRBV27
TGTGCCAGCAGTTCCGCAGGGGGCGCGGAGTACGAGCAGTACTTC
CASSSAGGAEYEQYF
>-|TRBJ2-5|-|TRBV30
TGTGCCTGGAGCGGAGCAGGCAAAGAGACCCAGTACTTC
CAWSGAGKETQYF
>once|TRBJ2-2|-|TRBV27
TGTGCCAGCAGTTTAGGGCTCGCGCGGGTCTTGAACACCGGGGAGCTGTTTTTT
CASSLGLARVLNTGELFF
>few|TRBJ2-2|-|TRBV4-2
TGTGCCAGCAGCCAACGGGACCAAAACACCGGGGAGCTGTTTTTT
CASSQRDQNTGELFF
>-|TRBJ2-1|TRBD2|TRBV7-9
TGTGCCAGCAGCATAGAGCGGGATGGGGCCTACAATGAGCAGTTCTTC
CASSIERDGAYNEQFF
>many|TRBJ1-1|-|TRBV7-8
TGTGCCAGCAGCTTAACGATGAGACGGCGTACTGTGAACACTGAAGCTTTCTTT
CASSLTMRRRTVNTEAFF
>once|TRBJ2-7|-|TRBV28
TGTGCCAGCAGTGAAGTATTCTACGAGCAGTACTTC
CASSEVFYEQYF
>few|TRBJ1-1|-|TRBV10-2
TGCGCCAGCAGTGAGTTTGGGGGCCACAACACTGAAGCTTTCTTT
CASSEFGGHNTEAFF
>-|TRBJ1-3|TRBD1|TRBV30
TGTGCCTGGAGTGTATTATTCGGACAGGGGACTGGAAACACCATATATTTT
CAWSVLFGQGTGNTIYF
>-|TRBJ2-2|-|TRBV7-9
TGTGCCAGCAGCCCACGGAGGATGGACACCGGGGAGCTGTTTTTT
CASSPRRMDTGELFF
>-|TRBJ2-1|TRBD1|TRBV2
TGTGCCAGCAGTGAATTAAGGACAGGGGTGCACAATGAGCAGTTCTTC
CASSELRTGVHNEQFF
>-|TRBJ1-2|-|TRBV30
TGTGCCTGGGGTGTACTTCAACGAAGAGGCTACACCTTC
CAWGVLQRRGYTF
>-|TRBJ1-4|TRBD1|TRBV6-5
TGTGCCAGCAGGGGAGGGGGCCCAACTAATGAAAAACTGTTTTTT
CASRGGGPTNEKLFF
>once|TRBJ1-2|-|TRBV7-3
TGTGCCAGCAGCTTAACCGCGGACAGCTATGGCTACACCTTC
CASSLTADSYGYTF
>-|TRBJ1-2|-|TRBV28
TGTGCCAGCAGATGGGGGCTCCACCTATCTTCTAACTATGGCTACACCTTC
CASRWGLHLSSNYGYTF
>-|TRBJ2-5|TRBD2|TRBV19
TGTGCCAGGCCACCGGGACTAGCGGGAGCTGGGGGGAGCCAGACCCAGTACTTC
CARPPGLAGAGGSQTQYF
>few|TRBJ2-1|-|TRBV5-1
TGCGCCAGCAGCTTGAGTGGGGACCACTCCTACAATGAGCAGTTCTTC
CASSLSGDHSYNEQFF
>-|TRBJ2-1|TRBD2|TRBV9
TGTGCCAGCAGCGTAGAACTAGCGGGGCCCTACAATGAGCAGTTCTTC
CASSVELAGPYNEQFF
>-|TRBJ2-7|-|TRBV2
TGTGCCAGCAGTGAGGGCCCACGGAGGGAGCAGTACTTC
CASSEGPRREQYF
>once|TRBJ1-1|-|TRBV18
TGTGCCAGCTCCCCTACAATTCAGGAGGGGACTGAAGCTTTCTTT
CASSPTIQEGTEAFF
>many|TRBJ2-3|TRBD2|TRBV30
TGTGCCTGGACCCGGACTAGCGGAACAGATACGCAGTATTTT
CAWTRTSGTDTQYF
>few|TRBJ1-5|TRBD1|TRBV7-2
TGTGCCAGCAGCTCCCCCGGACAGGGGAGCAATCAGCCCCAGCATTTT
CASSSPGQGSNQPQHF